This T cell receptor beta chain is from a study of shared clonotypes between healthy human individuals. In its sample, this clone was seen once. Antigen unknown. Overall study results and limits: Investigators collected only blood, and repertoires in tissues likely differ.

Memory CD4+ cells were the fraction left after CD45RA+ naive selection. CDR3 length equals 15 residues. Germline assignment: CDR1 ENHRY and CDR2 SYGVKD. Trimming removed 0 bases at V and 5 bases at J, with 12 bases between. The protocol was immunoSEQ multiplex PCR, while the TCRdb copy is restricted to in-frame clones and leaves out a portion. The sample contains under 650,000 clones, about 96% of which appear only once. Sequencing input: naive CD4+ T cells sorted from blood. The subset is: CD45RA+ positively selected. The chain uses TRBV10-3 and TRBJ2-3; possibly TRBD2 for D (7 bases). This receptor was identified in a woman aged 25-40 years in good health. CDR3 DNA sequence: TGTGCCATCAGTGAGTCGTCGAGGGGGGGAGATACGCAGTATTTT. Its translation: CAISESSRGGDTQYF.